Given below is one T cell receptor beta chain in context. Its antigen is not yet known. No per-base quality is available; no much larger clone lies one base away. The CDR3, from cysteine to phenylalanine, totals 14 residues. Just the 42-base CDR3 DNA is kept, in frame starting at base 1. From a lookup of the germline V gene (reference sequence), CDR1 and CDR2 are MNHEY and SMNVEV. Relative to germline, V is 5 bases shorter and J is 2 bases shorter, with 13 bases between their ends. This sample is part of a study of blood T cell repertoires in COVID-19 (TCRdb year 2020). Background on the whole study: Samples covering the acute and convalescent phases of COVID-19 were provided by collaborators in the United States, Italy and Spain. The material from the prospective study consisted of cDNA or gDNA derived from T cells, B-cell-depleted T cells, or PBMCs. Deeply sampled blood TCRbeta repertoires from subjects exposed to, actively infected with, or recovered from COVID-19 were included in the dataset. The repertoires were released in a freely available public database meant as a resource for research on the immune response to SARS-CoV-2. The samples were drawn from the first 160 participants of the ongoing ImmuneRACE study and from 950 to 1,500 subjects provided by 6 global collaborators. Nearly every sample came with metadata listing a de-identified subject ID, COVID-19 status, age in years and sex. Where HLA class I and class II types were available, the types were taken from metadata supplied by the sample provider, not from assay-based typing.

Results and caveats for the whole study, not just this receptor: The amount of clinical and demographic metadata varied by source and participant and was provided uncurated.

One collaborating source in Seattle enrolled patients during active infection and followed them longitudinally through the course of disease. Each collaborating institution followed its own protocols to collect whole blood in K2EDTA tubes. For TCRbeta analysis, collaborator samples were shipped as frozen whole blood, as isolated PBMCs, or as DNA extracted from either sample type. TCRbeta CDR3 regions were amplified from genomic DNA by means of the immunoSEQ Assay, a bias-controlled multiplex PCR. The authors processed their data as follows. Within the assay, amplification of reference gene primers was used to estimate how many nucleated cells each sample contained. To quantify the absolute abundance of each unique TCRbeta CDR3 rearrangement, sequence reads were collapsed and filtered. Productive Simpson clonality was computed per sample as the square root of Simpson's diversity index over productive rearrangements. The source is immuneACCESS, and TCRdb retained only in-frame sequences with V and J called. Part of the clones is not carried over; for the studies checked, unresolved V genes explain less than half of this, and the remainder is unexplained. That table supplies the V and J calls and clone size; D and trimming were determined from the DNA. A total of about 200,000 clones appear in this sample, approximately 86% of them only once. Approximately 0.9% of the sample goes to the ten largest clones.

The chain is made from TRBV27 and TRBJ2-7, and TRBD2 may be the D gene, going by 6 matching bases. Sequenced: peripheral blood. The receptor was derived from a man aged 55 to 69 with COVID-19, enrolled during active disease. The CDR3 is CASSPLAKTYEQYF. The DNA sequence is TGTGCCAGCAGTCCGCTAGCGAAGACCTACGAGCAGTACTTC.